These 13 T cell receptor beta chains share one sample of origin, sequenced in a study of blood T cell repertoires in COVID-19 (dated by TCRdb to the early 2020s). Library construction relied on the immunoSEQ multiplex PCR assay. TCRdb mirrors the immuneACCESS table, restricted to in-frame sequences. Some clones are absent from its copies; in checked studies, under half trace to an unresolved V gene, and the reason for the others is unknown. In this sample the table shows just over 150,000 clones, about 90% of which occur a single time. Of the sample, about 4.8% is held by the ten largest clones. The sequencing input was peripheral blood. Receptors were obtained from a man aged 25-45 years with COVID-19, enrolled during active disease.

The V call is TRBV27, the J call TRBJ1-6; 7 positions match TRBD1. J gave up 0 bases and V 4 bases, and 9 bases lay outside the gene matches. This CDR3 has 18 residues. In germline, CDR1 is MNHEY, CDR2 SMNVEV (reference sequence). The CDR3 sequence: CASSSLGQRSSYNSPLHF. The CDR3 DNA is TGTGCCAGCAGTTCCCTGGGACAGAGGAGCTCCTATAATTCACCCCTCCACTTT.

This rearrangement joins TRBV9 to TRBJ2-7; tentative D call: TRBD1 (6 bases). The CDR3 covers 16 residues. V gave up 3 bases and J gave up 2 bases, with 18 bases separating them. Germline-derived CDR1 and CDR2 are SGDLS and YYNGEE. The CDR3, as DNA: TGTGCCAGCAGCGCCCGTCCCCTGGACAGCACCTACGAGCAGTACTTC. Amino acids: CASSARPLDSTYEQYF.

The chain employs TRBV9 and TRBJ2-3, with TRBD2 matching over 9 bases. The CDR3 sequence is 18 residues long. Germline V gene sequence: CDR1 SGDLS, CDR2 YYNGEE. V gave up 5 bases and J gave up 1 base; unmatched junction bases: 14. The CDR3 protein is CASRRGDDSGSGTDTQYF. DNA of the CDR3: TGTGCCAGCAGGCGGGGGGATGATAGCGGGAGTGGCACAGATACGCAGTATTTT. Filled out from reference TRBV9 and TRBJ2-3, the complete variable domain reads DSGVTQTPKHLITATGQRVTLRCSPRSGDLSVYWYQQSLDQGLQFLIQYYNGEERAKGNILERFSAQQFPDLHSELNLSSLELGDSALYFCASRRGDDSGSGTDTQYFGPGTRLTVL.

This chain uses TRBV15 with TRBJ2-3; 11 positions agree with TRBD2. The CDR3 loop spans 15 amino acids. CDR1 and CDR2 (germline): LNHNV, YYDKDF (reference sequence). Trimming removed 3 bases from V and 7 bases from J; junction bases left unmatched: 6. CDR3 amino acids: CATSSFLAGGNTQYF. The CDR3 coding sequence is TGTGCCACCAGCAGTTTCCTAGCGGGGGGTAATACGCAGTATTTT.

The chain combines TRBV9 with TRBJ2-3, with 9 bases fitting TRBD2. In germline, CDR1 is SGDLS, CDR2 YYNGEE. After removal of 0 bases from V and 3 bases from J, the junction contained 8 bases not matched to a gene. The CDR3 loop spans 17 amino acids. Here the CDR3 DNA reads TGTGCCAGCAGCGTAGACGCGGGGGGGCCAAGGACAGATACGCAGTATTTT. Amino acid sequence: CASSVDAGGPRTDTQYF.

The gene calls are TRBV27 and TRBJ2-2, with a weak D call TRBD2 (6 bases). Trimming took 3 bases from V and 5 from J, leaving 13 bases between them. The CDR3 loop spans 15 amino acids. Per germline, CDR1 MNHEY and CDR2 SMNVEV (reference sequence). The CDR3 nucleotides are TGTGCCAGCAGTTTTGAGGGGACTGGGACCGGGGAGCTGTTTTTT. Translating gives CASSFEGTGTGELFF.

V and J are TRBV2 and TRBJ1-1; no clear D. CDR3 length: 14 amino acids. Germline V gene data show CDR1 as SNHLY and CDR2 as FYNNEI. Trimming cost V 1 base and J 2 bases, with 8 bases left between them. The DNA for the CDR3 is TGTGCCAGCAGTGAAGATTCGGGAAACACTGAAGCTTTCTTT. The encoded protein is CASSEDSGNTEAFF.

The rearrangement joins TRBV6-4 to TRBJ2-3; 8 bases map to TRBD2. Looked up from germline, CDR1 is MRHNA and CDR2 is SNTAGT. Trimming removed 2 bases from V and 3 bases from J; junction bases left unmatched: 7. This CDR3 has 16 residues. As DNA, the CDR3 is TGTGCCAGCAGTGACGGGGCGGGGGGCTCTACAGATACGCAGTATTTT. Translation gives CASSDGAGGSTDTQYF.

The chain links TRBV2 to TRBJ1-2; a possible D gene is TRBD1 (6 bases). Germline values: CDR1 SNHLY, CDR2 FYNNEI. V was cut by 4 bases and J by 12 bases, with 12 bases left in between. CDR3 length: 11 residues. The CDR3 loop is CASSAPGQDTF. DNA for the CDR3: TGTGCCAGCAGTGCGCCGGGACAAGACACCTTC.

This clone appeared a single time. V is TRBV7-3 and J is TRBJ2-5; 7 bases fit TRBD2. Looked up from germline, CDR1 is SGHTA and CDR2 is FQGTGA. V was clipped by 4 bases and J by 5 bases; unmatched bases: 10. There are 15 residues in the CDR3. The CDR3 is CASSSRRTSRETQYF. CDR3 nucleotides: TGTGCCAGCAGCTCACGAAGGACTAGTAGGGAGACCCAGTACTTC.

The chain carries TRBV18 and TRBJ2-2; possible D gene TRBD1, 6 bases. Trimming pared 0 bases from V and 3 bases from J, leaving 8 bases between. CDR3 size: 15 residues. The V gene's germline CDR1 is KGHSH and CDR2 LQKENI. CDR3 region: CASSPPTGYTGELFF. The CDR3 bases are TGTGCCAGCTCACCACCGACAGGCTACACCGGGGAGCTGTTTTTT. The complete variable domain, with remaining parts taken from reference TRBV18 and TRBJ2-2, reads NAGVMQNPRHLVRRRGQEARLRCSPMKGHSHVYWYRQLPEEGLKFMVYLQKENIIDESGMPKERFSAEFPKEGPSILRIQQVVRGDSAAYFCASSPPTGYTGELFFGEGSRLTVL.

V is TRBV6-5 and J is TRBJ1-1, with D possibly matching TRBD1 (5 bases). The V and J ends lost 2 bases and 2 bases respectively, with 12 bases between them. This CDR3 has 15 residues. Germline-derived CDR1 and CDR2 are MNHEY and SVGAGI. The DNA for the CDR3 is TGTGCCAGCAGTTACAATGCCAGGGCAAACACTGAAGCTTTCTTT. As protein: CASSYNARANTEAFF.

The chain joins TRBV18 to TRBJ2-3, with D possibly matching TRBD2 (6 bases). The germline V gene has CDR1 KGHSH and CDR2 LQKENI. The CDR3 runs to 15 residues. V dropped 2 bases and J dropped 6 bases, with 15 bases sitting between them. The CDR3 sequence is CASSPRWEATDTQYF. CDR3 in DNA: TGTGCCAGCTCACCAAGGTGGGAGGCAACGGATACGCAGTATTTT.